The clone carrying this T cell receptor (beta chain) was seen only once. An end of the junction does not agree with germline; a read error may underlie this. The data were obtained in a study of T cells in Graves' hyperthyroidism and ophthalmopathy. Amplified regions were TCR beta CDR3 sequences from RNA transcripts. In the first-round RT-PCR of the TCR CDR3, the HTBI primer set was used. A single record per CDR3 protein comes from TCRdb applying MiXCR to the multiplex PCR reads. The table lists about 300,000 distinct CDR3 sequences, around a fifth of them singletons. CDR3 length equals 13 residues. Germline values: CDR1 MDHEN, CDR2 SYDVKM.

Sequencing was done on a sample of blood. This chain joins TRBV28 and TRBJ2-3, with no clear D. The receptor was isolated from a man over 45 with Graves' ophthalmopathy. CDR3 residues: CTSSPPRVGTQYF. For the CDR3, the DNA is TGTACCAGCAGTCCCCCCCGGGTTGGTACGCAGTATTTT.